The clone carrying this T cell receptor beta chain was recorded once. The CDR3 totals 13 residues. Germline values: CDR1 LNHNV, CDR2 YYDKDF (reference sequence). V dropped 0 bases and J dropped 8 bases, with 7 bases sitting between them. Clones were read by immunoSEQ multiplex PCR, and TCRdb kept only the in-frame ones, dropping some. This sample carries under 75,000 clones, about 90% of them seen once, and the ten largest clones take nearly 0.5%. This sample was taken from a study of T cell changes during pregnancy in multiple sclerosis. This TCR derives from a female donor in good health, enrolled as a control in a pregnancy study. This chain joins TRBV15 and TRBJ1-4; D gene unclear. Sequenced here: CD4+ T cells from peripheral blood mononuclear cells, sampled after pregnancy. CDR3 sequence: CATSRDRGEKLFF. The CDR3 DNA reads TGTGCCACCAGCAGAGATAGAGGGGAAAAACTGTTTTTT.